This T cell receptor (beta chain) was identified during a study of T cells in Graves' hyperthyroidism and ophthalmopathy. Notes on the study in general: Ophthalmopathy cases were set apart from stable hyperthyroidism by a 13 V-J model. Most thyroid clonotypes that were expanded above 0.001 also turned up in blood. Before onset, ophthalmopathy was predicted by the model a median approximately 6.6 months earlier.

The source material, RNA transcripts, was used to amplify TCR beta CDR3 regions. With the HTBI primer set, the TCR CDR3 went through a first round of RT-PCR. Via MiXCR, TCRdb re-called the multiplex PCR reads, giving one row per CDR3 protein. The table has some 300,000 distinct CDR3 sequences, roughly 19% seen once. As to this clonotype: The antigen is not known.

Trimming cost V 6 bases and J 8 bases, with 17 bases left between them. From germline, CDR1 is MDHEN and CDR2 SYDVKM. The CDR3 length is 14 residues. The origin of this receptor is a middle-aged man with Graves' ophthalmopathy. The sample taken for sequencing was blood. The chain employs TRBV28 and TRBJ2-1; perhaps D is TRBD1 or TRBD2 (5 bases each). The CDR3 bases are TGTGCCAGCAGATCAGGACACCCGAGGGATGAGCAGTTCTTC. It specifies CASRSGHPRDEQFF.